Presented here are 7 T cell receptor beta chains from one specimen sequenced in a study of cytomegalovirus exposure and HLA in healthy donors. Only in-frame clones appear in the TCRdb table, and some are missing; sequencing was by immunoSEQ multiplex PCR. The sample comprises about 260,000 clones, 90% of which are singletons, and approximately 3.1% rests with the top ten. The sample comprised PBMCs. These receptors were obtained from a woman aged 25 to 39 in good health and CMV-seronegative.

The chain recombines TRBV7-9 with TRBJ2-2, with a weak D call TRBD1 (6 bases). The CDR3 runs 17 residues. Trimming cost V 1 base and J 0 bases, with 12 bases left between them. Germline CDR1 reads SEHNR; CDR2 reads FQNEAQ (reference sequence). CDR3 coding DNA: TGTGCCAGCAGCTTAGGGGGGACACTCGCGAACACCGGGGAGCTGTTTTTT. As protein: CASSLGGTLANTGELFF.

This clone has just one count. The rearrangement joins TRBV11-2 to TRBJ2-7; 9 nucleotides line up with TRBD1. Germline CDR1 SGHAT, CDR2 FQNNGV. With V trimmed by 5 bases and J by 2 bases, 4 bases remained unmatched. The CDR3 has 14 residues. The CDR3 DNA reads TGTGCCAGCAGCCCCGGGACAGGGCCCTACGAGCAGTACTTC. Translating it yields CASSPGTGPYEQYF.

This sequence joins TRBV11-2 and TRBJ2-7; 9 bases line up with TRBD1. Germline V lookup: CDR1 SGHAT, CDR2 FQNNGV. This CDR3 region has 16 residues. V shed 1 base and J 7 bases; nucleotides not matched to a gene: 11. DNA of the CDR3: TGTGCCAGCAGCTTAGTGTGGACAGGGGAGCTGTCGGAGCAGTACTTC. Its protein is CASSLVWTGELSEQYF.

The J gene is TRBJ2-2, the V gene TRBV18; 9 bases match TRBD1. Germline CDR1 and CDR2: KGHSH and LQKENI. This CDR3 has 15 residues. The V and J ends lost 4 bases and 4 bases, in that order; junction bases with no gene match: 4. The CDR3 nucleotides are TGTGCCAGCTCACGGACAGGGGACCCCACCGGGGAGCTGTTTTTT. Residues: CASSRTGDPTGELFF.

V and J are TRBV7-2 and TRBJ2-5; TRBD2 matches 9 bases. This CDR3 has 13 amino acids. Germline assignment: CDR1 SGHTA and CDR2 FQGNSA. V gave up 2 bases and J gave up 5 bases; unmatched junction bases: 0. CDR3 region: CASSLSGRETQYF. The DNA of the CDR3 is TGTGCCAGCAGCTTAAGCGGGAGGGAGACCCAGTACTTC.

The V and J genes are TRBV11-2 and TRBJ1-5, with D possibly TRBD1 on 5 matching bases. Trimming took off 4 bases at V and 3 bases at J, with 7 bases between the two ends. This CDR3 comprises 13 residues. Germline V lookup: CDR1 SGHAT, CDR2 FQNNGV. Written as DNA, the CDR3 is TGTGCCAGCAGCTGGGGGGTCAATCAGCCCCAGCATTTT. This gives the protein CASSWGVNQPQHF.

CDR3 amino acids: CASSFSLGTYEQYF. The CDR3 coding sequence is TGTGCCAGCAGTTTCTCACTAGGGACCTACGAGCAGTACTTC. The J gene is TRBJ2-7, the V gene TRBV28, with D perhaps TRBD2 (5 bases). The CDR3 length is 14 residues. Germline V gene data show CDR1 as MDHEN and CDR2 as SYDVKM. The V end was cut by 3 bases, the J end by 2 bases, with 11 bases between. The full variable domain, in which reference TRBV28 and TRBJ2-7 provide the parts outside the CDR3, is DVKVTQSSRYLVKRTGEKVFLECVQDMDHENMFWYRQDPGLGLRLIYFSYDVKMKEKGDIPEGYSVSREKKERFSLILESASTNQTSMYLCASSFSLGTYEQYFGPGTRLTVT.